The rows below give T cell receptor beta chains drawn from one sample of a study of OX40 agonist ivuxolimab in advanced cancers. Clones were sequenced by immunoSEQ multiplex PCR, and TCRdb holds only the in-frame ones, with some missing. The repertoire holds fewer than 100,000 clones, with around 90% as singletons. This specimen consisted of CD4+ or CD8+ T cells sorted from blood, obtained in a trial of the OX40 agonist ivuxolimab. All receptors come from an adult with an advanced solid tumor such as melanoma, head and neck, liver or kidney cancer. Each CDR3 is given without its conserved first and last residue. Fields, in order: CDR3 length, V gene, J gene, CDR3 protein.

12	TRBV5-6	TRBJ2-7	ASSFSGTGLKQY
15	TRBV5-1	TRBJ2-3	ASSWPSGRANPDTQY
10	TRBV5-1	TRBJ1-3	ASSHNGDTIY
11	TRBV2	TRBJ1-1	ASSKAVGTEAF
11	TRBV5-1	TRBJ1-1	ASSPEGYAEAF
14	TRBV10-3	TRBJ1-3	AISESRGTSGNTIY
14	TRBV10-2	TRBJ2-7	ASTTGDGRGSPEQY
12	TRBV7-9	TRBJ1-4	ASSFRDREEKLF
13	TRBV10-1	TRBJ2-7	ASSDIGGASYEQY
10	TRBV29-1	TRBJ1-1	SVESAGREAF
14	TRBV4-1	TRBJ2-3	ASSAYERGRTDTQY
11	TRBV6-1	TRBJ2-1	ASEEGGYNEQF
13	TRBV5-1	TRBJ2-7	ASSSPGAGAGEQY
13	TRBV7-2	TRBJ2-7	ASSLGRGTPYEQY
13	TRBV9	TRBJ1-4	ASSKTGGSTEKLF
11	TRBV7-9	TRBJ1-1	ASSAMVNTEAF
18	TRBV21-1	TRBJ1-2	ASSLGGFLGQGPCNYGYT
10	TRBV7-2	TRBJ1-1	ASRRQGTEAF
12	TRBV6-5	TRBJ2-7	ASSRGRASNEQY
13	TRBV4-2	TRBJ1-2	ASSLPGTASYGYT
11	TRBV2	TRBJ1-4	ASSEASNEKLF
11	TRBV18	TRBJ1-4	ASSSDMNEKLF
12	TRBV5-1	TRBJ1-3	ASSLDSSGNTIY
13	TRBV5-5	TRBJ1-4	ASSLQEQRNEKLF
13	TRBV13	TRBJ1-3	ASSLVSGSGNTIY
12	TRBV2	TRBJ2-5	ASRVDKLQETQY
11	TRBV19	TRBJ1-1	ASKGRENTEAF
11	TRBV6-1	TRBJ2-7	ASSYRYRDEQY
13	TRBV5-6	TRBJ2-7	ASSLVSARPYEQY
16	TRBV7-2	TRBJ2-1	ASSSRLKLAGGYNEQF
12	TRBV5-4	TRBJ2-4	ASSQREGSNIQY